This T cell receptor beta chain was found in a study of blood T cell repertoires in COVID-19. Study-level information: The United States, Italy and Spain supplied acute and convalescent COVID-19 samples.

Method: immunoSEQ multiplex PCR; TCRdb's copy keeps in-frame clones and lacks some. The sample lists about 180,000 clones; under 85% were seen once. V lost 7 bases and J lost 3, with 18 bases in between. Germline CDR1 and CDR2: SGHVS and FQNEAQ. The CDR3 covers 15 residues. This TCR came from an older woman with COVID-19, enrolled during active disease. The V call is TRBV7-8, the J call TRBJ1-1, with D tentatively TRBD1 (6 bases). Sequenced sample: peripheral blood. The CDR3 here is CASNPGQRFDTEAFF. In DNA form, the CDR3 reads TGTGCCAGCAACCCGGGACAACGGTTTGACACTGAAGCTTTCTTT.